This T cell receptor (beta chain) came from a study of T cells in Graves' hyperthyroidism and ophthalmopathy. The source material, RNA transcripts, was used to amplify TCR beta CDR3 regions. A first-round RT-PCR of the TCR CDR3 used the HTBI primer set. MiXCR, applied by TCRdb to the multiplex PCR reads, yields one record per CDR3 protein. Of hundreds of thousands of distinct CDR3 sequences in the sample, under 20% are singletons; the top ten hold roughly a sixth. What was sequenced was blood. The origin of this receptor is a woman younger than 35 with Graves' ophthalmopathy.

CDR3 residues: CASSQGVRTGTTYNEQYF. The CDR3 DNA follows: TGTGCCAGCAGCCAAGGGGTTCGGACAGGGACCACCTACAATGAGCAGTACTTC. The chain has TRBV3-1 and TRBJ2-1; 8 bases line up with TRBD1. Judging by the DNA end, TRBJ2-7 fits better; the J call may be wrong. The CDR3 consists of 18 residues. Germline V gene sequence: CDR1 LGHDT, CDR2 YNNKEL (reference sequence).